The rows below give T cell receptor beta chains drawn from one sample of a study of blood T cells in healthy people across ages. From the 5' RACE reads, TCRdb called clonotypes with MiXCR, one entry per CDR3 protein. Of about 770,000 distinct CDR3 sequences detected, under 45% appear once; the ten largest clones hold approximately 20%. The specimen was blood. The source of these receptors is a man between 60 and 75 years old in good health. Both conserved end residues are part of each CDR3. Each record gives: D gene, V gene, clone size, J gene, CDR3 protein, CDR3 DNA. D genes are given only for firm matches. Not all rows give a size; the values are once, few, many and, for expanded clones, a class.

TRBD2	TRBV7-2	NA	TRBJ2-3	CASSVYLAGGTGDTQYF	TGTGCCAGCAGCGTTTATTTAGCGGGGGGCACGGGAGATACGCAGTATTTT
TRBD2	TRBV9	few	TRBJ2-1	CASSGLASSSYNEQFF	TGTGCCAGCAGCGGACTAGCGTCGAGCTCCTACAATGAGCAGTTCTTC
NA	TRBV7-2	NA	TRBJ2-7	CASSLVWDYEQYF	TGTGCCAGCAGCTTAGTCTGGGACTACGAGCAGTACTTC
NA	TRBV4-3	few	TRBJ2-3	CASSQEVVTTNEYTDTQYF	TGCGCCAGCAGCCAAGAAGTTGTGACTACCAACGAATACACAGATACGCAGTATTTT
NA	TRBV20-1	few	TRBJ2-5	CSARGRQPQETQYF	TGCAGTGCTAGAGGTCGACAGCCCCAAGAGACCCAGTACTTC
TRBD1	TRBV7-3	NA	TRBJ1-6	CASSLNPQGGSPLHF	TGTGCCAGCAGCTTAAACCCACAGGGGGGTTCACCCCTCCACTTT
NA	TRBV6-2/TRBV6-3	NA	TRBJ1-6	CASRPSGENGSPLHF	TGTGCCAGCAGACCCAGCGGGGAAAACGGATCACCCCTCCACTTT
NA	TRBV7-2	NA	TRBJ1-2	CASSSHRVDGYTF	TGTGCCAGCAGCTCACACCGAGTAGATGGCTACACCTTC
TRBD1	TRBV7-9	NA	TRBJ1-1	CASSSPGTANTEAFF	TGTGCCAGCAGCTCCCCCGGGACAGCCAACACTGAAGCTTTCTTT
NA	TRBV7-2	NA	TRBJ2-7	CASSPQVTSTLYEQYF	TGTGCCAGCAGTCCCCAAGTCACTTCGACCCTCTACGAGCAGTACTTC
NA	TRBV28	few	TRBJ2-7	CASSLPGDPQGGYEQYF	TGTGCCAGCAGTTTACCCGGCGACCCCCAGGGGGGCTACGAGCAGTACTTC
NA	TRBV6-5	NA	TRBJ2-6	CASSYVVYGANVLTF	TGTGCCAGCAGTTACGTGGTCTATGGGGCCAACGTCCTGACTTTC
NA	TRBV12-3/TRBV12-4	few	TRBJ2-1	CASSHVKGVGRGSYNEQFF	TGTGCCAGCAGCCACGTTAAGGGGGTAGGGCGGGGATCCTACAATGAGCAGTTCTTC
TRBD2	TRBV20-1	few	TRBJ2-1	CSAPLSSGGAHDRDNEQFF	TGCAGTGCGCCCCTGAGTAGCGGGGGGGCTCATGACCGCGACAATGAGCAGTTCTTC
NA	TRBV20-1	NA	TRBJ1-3	CSARGRVEGTIYF	TGCAGTGCTAGAGGCAGGGTAGAAGGCACCATATATTTT
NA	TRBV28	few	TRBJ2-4	CATLKSAKNIQYF	TGTGCCACCCTGAAGTCCGCCAAAAACATTCAGTACTTC
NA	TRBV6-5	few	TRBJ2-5	CASGSDYGGETQYF	TGTGCCAGCGGGTCGGACTACGGGGGAGAGACCCAGTACTTC
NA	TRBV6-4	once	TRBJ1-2	CASSDSAGNNYGYTF	TGTGCCAGCAGTGACTCAGCGGGGAATAACTATGGCTACACCTTC
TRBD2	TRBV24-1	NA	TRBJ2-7	CATSSTSQLAGDYNEQYF	TGTGCCACCTCATCCACCTCCCAGCTAGCGGGGGATTACAATGAGCAGTACTTC
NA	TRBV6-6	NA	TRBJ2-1	CASSSPGEQFF	TGTGCCAGCAGTAGCCCGGGTGAGCAGTTCTTC
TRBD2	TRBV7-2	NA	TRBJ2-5	CASSLGASGGYTSPETQYF	TGTGCCAGCAGCTTGGGGGCTAGCGGGGGTTACACCTCACCCGAGACCCAGTACTTC
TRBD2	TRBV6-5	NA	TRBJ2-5	CASSYSSAGGWETQYF	TGTGCCAGCAGTTACTCTTCCGCGGGGGGCTGGGAGACCCAGTACTTC
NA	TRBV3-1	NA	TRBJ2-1	CASSQGRTHNEQFF	TGTGCCAGCAGCCAAGGGAGGACGCACAATGAGCAGTTCTTC
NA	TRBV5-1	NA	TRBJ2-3	CASSWAALRDTQYF	TGCGCCAGCAGCTGGGCCGCTTTACGAGATACGCAGTATTTT
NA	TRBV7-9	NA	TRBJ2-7	CASSVSDLYEQYF	TGTGCCAGCTCCGTGTCAGACCTCTACGAGCAGTACTTC
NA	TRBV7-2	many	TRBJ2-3	CASSPTQDTQYF	TGTGCCAGCAGCCCGACCCAGGATACGCAGTATTTT